The 2 T cell receptor beta chains below all came from one sample that was sequenced in a study of T cells expressing NK-cell markers. TCRdb reprocessed the 5' RACE reads and stores each CDR3 protein as one record, lacking DNA. Here the sample table reports some 280,000 distinct CDR3 sequences. The sample comprised blood T cells: a sorted CD56 or NKG2C T cell subset, CD4+ or CD8+ T cells, or bulk PBMC T cells (not recorded which). The source is a man younger than 35 in good health.

This sequence joins TRBV3-1 and TRBJ2-1; no DNA is available, so the TRBD1 call from TCRdb remains unchecked. The CDR3 contains 13 residues. From germline, CDR1 is LGHDT and CDR2 YNNKEL (reference sequence). The CDR3 sequence: CASSPPGKDEQFF.

The gene calls are TRBV20-1 and TRBJ1-6; TCRdb's D call of TRBD1 is untestable without DNA. Looked up from germline, CDR1 is DFQATT and CDR2 is SNEGSKA (reference sequence). This CDR3 is 11 amino acids long. CDR3: CSASGQTPLHF.